Included here is one T cell receptor (beta chain) sequence, with context. This clone's antigen is unknown. No per-base quality is available; no much larger clone lies one base away. From V the trimming removes 3 bases and from J it removes 0 bases, while the gene matches leave 2 bases of the junction unaccounted for. CDR1 SGDLS and CDR2 YYNGEE were looked up in the germline V gene. The CDR3 runs 14 residues from the cysteine to the phenylalanine. Only the CDR3 part of the read is kept: 42 bases, read in frame from the first base. The immunoSEQ Assay, a bias-controlled multiplex PCR, was used to amplify TCRbeta CDR3 regions from genomic DNA. On the study's bioinformatics: The number of nucleated cells in each sample was estimated from the amplification of reference gene primers within the assay. To quantify the absolute abundance of each unique TCRbeta CDR3 rearrangement, sequence reads were collapsed and filtered. For each sample, productive Simpson clonality was calculated by taking the square root of Simpson's diversity index across productive rearrangements. Imported from immuneACCESS, the table was reduced by TCRdb to in-frame sequences with V and J called. These copies leave out some clones; in studies compared against another copy, an unresolved V gene accounts for under half, and the cause of the remainder is not known. For V, J and clone size, that table is used; D and trimming come from the DNA. The sample table holds just over 250,000 clones, of which about 90% were seen once. The leading ten clones occupy 2% to 3% of the sample.

The data are from a study of blood T cell repertoires in COVID-19 (dated by TCRdb to 2019 to 2021). Study-wide context: Samples covering the acute and convalescent phases of COVID-19 were provided by collaborators in the United States, Italy and Spain. The prospective study material was composed of cDNA or gDNA derived from T cells, B-cell-depleted T cells, or PBMCs. Subjects who had been exposed to COVID-19, were actively infected with it, or had recovered from it provided the deeply sampled blood TCRbeta repertoires that made up the dataset. The repertoires were released in a freely available public database intended as a resource for research on the immune response to SARS-CoV-2. Samples came from the ongoing ImmuneRACE study (first 160 participants) plus 1,254 subjects from 6 global collaborators. A de-identified subject ID, COVID-19 status, age in years and sex were almost always included in the sample metadata. Where available, HLA class I and class II types were obtained from metadata supplied by the sample provider rather than from assay-based typing.

One collaborating source in Seattle enrolled patients while the patients were actively infected and followed the patients over time throughout the course of disease. Each collaborating institution followed its own protocols to collect whole blood in K2EDTA tubes. For TCRbeta analysis, collaborators shipped samples in one of three forms: frozen whole blood, isolated PBMCs, or DNA extracted from either of those sample types. Overall study outcomes, separate from this receptor: How much clinical and demographic metadata was included differed by source and by participant, and the metadata was provided uncurated.

The rearrangement combines TRBV9 with TRBJ2-5, with 7 central nucleotides matching TRBD2. Sequencing was carried out using peripheral blood. The clonotype comes from a young adult with COVID-19, enrolled during active disease. DNA sequence: TGTGCCAGCAGCGAACTAGCGTACCAAGAGACCCAGTACTTC. It encodes CASSELAYQETQYF.